Presented here are 22 T cell receptor beta chains from one specimen sequenced in a study of blood T cell repertoires in COVID-19. Sequenced by immunoSEQ multiplex PCR; TCRdb stores in-frame clones only, minus some. In the table there are about 59,000 clones, approximately 90% of which are singletons. Sequencing was performed on peripheral blood. All receptors come from an elderly man with acute or convalescent COVID-19.

The chain combines TRBV5-1 with TRBJ2-1; 12 nucleotides line up with TRBD2. The CDR3 runs to 17 residues. Germline values: CDR1 SGHRS, CDR2 YFSETQ. Losses at the gene ends were 0 bases for V and 7 bases for J; bases not matched to a gene: 8. CDR3 DNA: TGCGCCAGCAGCTTGGAGCTAGCGGGGGGGATTATGAATGAGCAGTTCTTC. Translation: CASSLELAGGIMNEQFF.

The V call is TRBV27, the J call TRBJ1-5, with D unclear. The CDR3 totals 13 residues. V was trimmed by 3 bases and J by 1 base, leaving 4 bases between them. Germline CDR1 is MNHEY and CDR2 is SMNVEV (reference sequence). DNA of the CDR3: TGTGCCAGCAGTTTCCAAAGCAATCAGCCCCAGCATTTT. It specifies CASSFQSNQPQHF.

V is TRBV11-2 and J is TRBJ2-2; TRBD1 matches at 7 bases. CDR3 size: 19 residues. The V gene end was trimmed by 0 bases and the J gene end by 5 bases; junction bases not matched to a gene: 15. Germline values: CDR1 SGHAT, CDR2 FQNNGV. Written as DNA, the CDR3 is TGTGCCAGCAGCTTAGAGACTAAAGGACAGGTGCTGGGGACCGGGGAGCTGTTTTTT. This sequence encodes CASSLETKGQVLGTGELFF.

The rearrangement links TRBV6-5 to TRBJ1-1; possibly TRBD1 for D (5 bases). Germline V gene lookup returns CDR1 MNHEY and CDR2 SVGAGI. Trimming took off 6 bases at V and 4 bases at J, with 15 bases between the two ends. This CDR3 has 14 amino acids. The CDR3 nucleotides read TGTGCCAGCAGACCAGATAAGGGGCGCACTGAAGCTTTCTTT. It is translated as CASRPDKGRTEAFF.

Notes on this clone: Other nucleotide sequences in the sample specify the same CDR3. The rearrangement links TRBV24-1 to TRBJ2-2; a weak D match, TRBD1 (5 bases). The length of the CDR3 is 15 residues. The germline gives CDR1 KGHDR, CDR2 SFDVKD. The ends were cut back, 3 bases at V and 1 base at J, with 8 bases in the middle. The DNA for the CDR3 is TGTGCCACCAGTGATCCGACAGTGAACACCGGGGAGCTGTTTTTT. This encodes CATSDPTVNTGELFF.

The chain combines TRBV5-6 with TRBJ2-7; 9 bases are shared with TRBD1. Germline values: CDR1 SGHDT, CDR2 YYEEEE. With 0 bases clipped from V and 5 bases from J, the junction kept 6 bases outside the gene matches. This CDR3 has 15 amino acids. The CDR3 DNA sequence: TGTGCCAGCAGCTTGGGAGCGGACAGGGGTAACGAGCAGTACTTC. Protein sequence: CASSLGADRGNEQYF.

The table lists this clone with a count of one. The genes are TRBV19 and TRBJ2-5, with TRBD1 identical over 8 bases. The trim removed 2 bases at V and 2 bases at J, leaving 10 bases unmatched. Germline CDR1 and CDR2: LNHDA and SQIVND (reference sequence). This CDR3 comprises 17 residues. The CDR3 coding sequence is TGTGCCAGTAGTATATCCCGGGACAGGCTGGGTCAAGAGACCCAGTACTTC. Translating it yields CASSISRDRLGQETQYF. The full variable domain, in which reference TRBV19 and TRBJ2-5 provide the parts outside the CDR3, is DGGITQSPKYLFRKEGQNVTLSCEQNLNHDAMYWYRQDPGQGLRLIYYSQIVNDFQKGDIAEGYSVSREKKESFPLTVTSAQKNPTAFYLCASSISRDRLGQETQYFGPGTRLLVL.

The V call is TRBV2, the J call TRBJ1-2, with 8 bases matching TRBD1. This CDR3 contains 14 residues. The junction had 5 bases not matched to a gene; V was cut back by 3 bases and J by 5 bases. Germline CDR1 reads SNHLY; CDR2 reads FYNNEI. CDR3 DNA: TGTGCCAGCAGTGAGCAGGGGGCGGTTTATGGCTACACCTTC. This gives the protein CASSEQGAVYGYTF.

This rearrangement joins TRBV6-1 to TRBJ1-6, with D possibly TRBD1 on 6 matching bases. Trimming cost V 2 bases and J 4 bases, with 9 bases left between them. This CDR3 spans 15 amino acids. Germline values: CDR1 MNHNS, CDR2 SASEGT. CDR3 coding DNA: TGTGCCAGCAGTGAACGGACAGTGTATAATTCACCCCTCCACTTT. Protein sequence: CASSERTVYNSPLHF.

The chain recombines TRBV7-9 with TRBJ1-1; 7 nucleotides agree with TRBD1. CDR1 SEHNR and CDR2 FQNEAQ come from the germline V gene (reference sequence). The CDR3 has 15 amino acids. With 5 bases clipped from V and 3 bases from J, the junction kept 9 bases outside the gene matches. The chain's CDR3 is CASSHYRGRDTEAFF. CDR3 coding DNA: TGTGCCAGCAGCCATTACAGGGGACGTGACACTGAAGCTTTCTTT.

V is TRBV5-1 and J is TRBJ2-7, with TRBD2 matching 14 bases. This CDR3 is 17 amino acids long. The V gene's germline CDR1 is SGHRS and CDR2 YFSETQ. Trimming took 5 bases from V and 2 from J; bases not matched to a gene: 9. The CDR3 sequence: CASRPFGLAGGAYEQYF. The CDR3 nucleotides read TGCGCCAGCAGACCTTTCGGACTAGCGGGGGGAGCCTACGAGCAGTACTTC.

The V and J genes are TRBV6-5 and TRBJ1-2; D uncertain. Looked up from germline, CDR1 is MNHEY and CDR2 is SVGAGI. V was trimmed by 2 bases and J by 6 bases, leaving 10 bases between them. The CDR3 runs to 13 residues. CDR3 sequence: CASSYNGRDGYTF. CDR3 bases: TGTGCCAGCAGTTACAACGGGAGGGATGGCTACACCTTC.

The rearrangement uses TRBV7-9 and TRBJ1-2, with 8 bases aligning to TRBD1. Trimming cost V 0 bases and J 5 bases; bases outside gene matches: 8. This CDR3 region has 16 residues. Germline V CDR1 and CDR2: SEHNR, FQNEAQ (reference sequence). This CDR3 is CASSLALGTGRYGYTF. The CDR3 DNA sequence: TGTGCCAGCAGCTTAGCCCTCGGGACAGGTCGGTATGGCTACACCTTC.

The V call is TRBV6-4, the J call TRBJ2-2; D perhaps matches TRBD1 (6 bases). Trimming left V 5 bases short and J 0 bases short, with 10 bases between. The CDR3 totals 15 residues. Germline CDR1 is MRHNA and CDR2 is SNTAGT. The CDR3 nucleotides are TGTGCCAGCAGTCCCGGGACAACGAACACCGGGGAGCTGTTTTTT. It encodes CASSPGTTNTGELFF.

V and J are TRBV30 and TRBJ1-2, with 8 bases lining up with TRBD1. The junction had 5 bases not matched to a gene; V was cut back by 1 base and J by 7 bases. This CDR3 region has 13 residues. The V gene's germline CDR1 is GTSNPN and CDR2 SVGIG (reference sequence). CDR3 in DNA: TGTGCCTGGAGTGGCAGGGGGCGCCTTGGCTACACCTTC. Amino acid sequence: CAWSGRGRLGYTF. Full variable domain (missing parts from reference TRBV30 and TRBJ1-2): SQTIHQWPATLVQPVGSPLSLECTVEGTSNPNLYWYRQAAGRGLQLLFYSVGIGQISSEVPQNLSASRPQDRQFILSSKKLLLSDSGFYLCAWSGRGRLGYTFGSGTRLTVV.

This CDR3 is CASSQVDRGSTDTQYF. CDR3 coding DNA: TGCGCCAGCAGCCAAGTTGACAGGGGGAGCACAGATACGCAGTATTTT. The chain has TRBV4-1 and TRBJ2-3, with TRBD1 identical over 9 bases. CDR1 is MGHRA and CDR2 is YSYEKL in the germline V gene. The CDR3 consists of 16 residues. V was pared by 1 base and J by 0 bases, with 2 bases of the junction left unmatched.

This clone was seen just once. This chain connects TRBV3-1 (or the pseudogene TRBV3-2) to TRBJ1-3; D remains ambiguous. Germline V gene sequence: CDR1 LGHDT, CDR2 YNNKEL (reference sequence). CDR3 length: 14 residues. Trimming shortened V by 1 base and J by 1 base, and 5 bases separated the two germline ends. CDR3 coding DNA: TGTGCCAGCAGCCAAGGGGAGTCTGGAAACACCATATATTTT. This gives the protein CASSQGESGNTIYF.

This chain connects TRBV2 to TRBJ2-7; 7 bases align to TRBD2. V shed 2 bases and J 0 bases; nucleotides not matched to a gene: 4. CDR1 SNHLY and CDR2 FYNNEI come from the germline V gene. The CDR3 covers 15 residues. CDR3 DNA: TGTGCCAGCAGTGAAAGCGGGACGCCCTCCTACGAGCAGTACTTC. Protein product: CASSESGTPSYEQYF. The full variable domain, in which reference TRBV2 and TRBJ2-7 provide the parts outside the CDR3, is EPEVTQTPSHQVTQMGQEVILRCVPISNHLYFYWYRQILGQKVEFLVSFYNNEISEKSEIFDDQFSVERPDGSNFTLKIRSTKLEDSAMYFCASSESGTPSYEQYFGPGTRLTVT.

This chain uses TRBV28 with TRBJ1-1; 7 bases align to TRBD1. The CDR3 is made up of 13 amino acids. Unmatched junction bases numbered 10, after V lost 6 bases and J lost 9 bases. Germline V gene data show CDR1 as MDHEN and CDR2 as SYDVKM. The CDR3 is CASSQPGQRKAFF. CDR3 nucleotides: TGTGCCAGCAGCCAACCGGGACAGCGAAAAGCTTTCTTT.

This chain joins TRBV7-8 and TRBJ2-7; 11 bases align to TRBD1. The trim removed 1 base at V and 3 bases at J, leaving 2 bases unmatched. Germline V CDR1 and CDR2: SGHVS, FQNEAQ. The CDR3 loop spans 15 amino acids. CDR3 in amino acids: CASSLGTGGGYEQYF. CDR3 nucleotides: TGTGCCAGCAGCTTAGGGACAGGGGGCGGCTACGAGCAGTACTTC.

V and J are TRBV18 and TRBJ2-7, with 9 bases aligning to TRBD2. Germline V gene lookup returns CDR1 KGHSH and CDR2 LQKENI. The J segment lost 4 bases and the V segment lost 2 bases, leaving 9 bases of the junction unmatched. The length of the CDR3 is 16 residues. In nucleotides, the CDR3 is TGTGCCAGCTCACCAGGGACTGCGGGGGGGCTATACGAGCAGTACTTC. Amino acids: CASSPGTAGGLYEQYF.

This chain connects TRBV6-5 to TRBJ1-1, with D tentatively TRBD1 (5 bases). Trimming cost V 7 bases and J 0 bases, with 15 bases left between them. CDR1 and CDR2 (germline): MNHEY, SVGAGI. The CDR3 spans 15 residues. DNA for the CDR3: TGTGCCAGCACCCCCGGGGGTCCGGTGAACACTGAAGCTTTCTTT. Translation: CASTPGGPVNTEAFF.